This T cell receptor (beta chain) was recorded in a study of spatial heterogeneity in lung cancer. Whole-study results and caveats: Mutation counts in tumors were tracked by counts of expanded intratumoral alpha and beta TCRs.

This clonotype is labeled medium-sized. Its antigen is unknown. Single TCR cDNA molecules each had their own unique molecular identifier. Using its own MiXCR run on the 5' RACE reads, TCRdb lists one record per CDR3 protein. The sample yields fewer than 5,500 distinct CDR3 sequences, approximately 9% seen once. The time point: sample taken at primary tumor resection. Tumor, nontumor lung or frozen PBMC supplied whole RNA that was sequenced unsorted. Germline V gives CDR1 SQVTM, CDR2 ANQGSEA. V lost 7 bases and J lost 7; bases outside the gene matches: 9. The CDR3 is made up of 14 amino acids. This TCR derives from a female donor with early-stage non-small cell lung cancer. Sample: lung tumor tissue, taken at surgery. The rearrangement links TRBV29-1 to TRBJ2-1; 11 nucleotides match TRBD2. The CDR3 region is CSASLAGGVNEQFF. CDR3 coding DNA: TGCAGCGCATCGCTAGCGGGAGGTGTAAATGAGCAGTTCTTC.